Below are 18 T cell receptor beta chains sequenced from a single sample in a study of blood T cells in healthy people across ages (dated by TCRdb to the mid-2010s). Library construction relied on 5' RACE. The reads were generated on an Illumina HiSeq 2500. A second PCR of about 7 to 12 cycles was run with a J-beta primer mix and a sample-barcoded 5' primer. TCRdb cleaned the public reads at Q25 with fastp, built clones with MiXCR and kept in-frame beta chains. Each entry merges the rows of one CDR3 protein and shows their most common DNA and genes. For this sample the table gives hundreds of thousands of distinct CDR3 sequences, of which roughly 53% were detected only once. Over 30% of the sample goes to the ten largest clones. The source material was blood. Receptors were obtained from a man aged 60-69 years in good health.

This clonotype was seen only a few times. The CDR3 nucleotides read TGTGCCAGCAGACTAGACAGTGAGCAGTTCTTC. Translating it yields CASRLDSEQFF. The V and J genes are TRBV4-2 and TRBJ2-1; D may match TRBD1 or TRBD2 (5 bases each). The CDR3 length is 11 residues. With 6 bases removed from V and 9 bases from J, the gap between germline ends came to 9 bases. Germline CDR1 and CDR2: LGHNA and YNFKEQ.

The chain combines TRBV11-2 with TRBJ2-1; the match to TRBD2 covers 7 bases. CDR3 length: 15 amino acids. V lost 1 base to trimming and J lost 5 bases; unmatched junction nucleotides: 5. The V gene's germline CDR1 is SGHAT and CDR2 FQNNGV. The CDR3 bases are TGTGCCAGCAGCTTAGGTGGAGCGGGGCACAATGAGCAGTTCTTC. It encodes CASSLGGAGHNEQFF.

The chain combines TRBV6-1 with TRBJ2-1; 8 positions match TRBD2. V shed 6 bases and J 5 bases; nucleotides not matched to a gene: 3. The germline CDR1 and CDR2 sequences are MNHNS and SASEGT. The CDR3 contains 13 residues. The CDR3 protein is CASRYSGDNEQFF. The CDR3 DNA reads as TGTGCCAGCAGATATAGCGGGGACAATGAGCAGTTCTTC.

This rearrangement joins TRBV4-1 to TRBJ2-1; D remains ambiguous. V was cut by 3 bases and J by 3 bases, with 9 bases left in between. Germline loops: CDR1 MGHRA, CDR2 YSYEKL. CDR3 length equals 14 residues. The DNA of the CDR3 is TGCGCCAGCAGCCAGAACACAGTCTACAATGAGCAGTTCTTC. Its translation: CASSQNTVYNEQFF.

The gene calls are TRBV7-6 and TRBJ2-3, with D perhaps matching TRBD1 (8 bases). V lost 1 base to trimming and J lost 8 bases, with 22 bases between them. The CDR3 is made up of 17 amino acids. Per germline, CDR1 SGHVS and CDR2 FNYEAQ. The DNA for the CDR3 is TGTGCCAGCAGCTTAGGACAGGGGCGGCTAGCGGCGGGTACGCAGTATTTT. Translation gives CASSLGQGRLAAGTQYF.

Turning to this clonotype: Its ends do not fully match the called genes, so a read error is possible. V is TRBV29-1 and J is TRBJ1-1; the D is unclear. CDR1 and CDR2 (germline): SQVTM, ANQGSEA. The CDR3 loop spans 12 amino acids. For the CDR3, the DNA is TGCAGCGCTGAAGAAGGAGTCGGTGAAGCTTTCTTT. It yields the protein CSAEEGVGEAFF.

The V call is TRBV29-1, the J call TRBJ2-7; 9 bases align to TRBD1. There are 13 residues in the CDR3. J gave up 0 bases and V 7 bases, and 4 bases lay outside the gene matches. Germline V gene data show CDR1 as SQVTM and CDR2 as ANQGSEA. CDR3 sequence: CSAKTGGSYEQYF. CDR3 nucleotides: TGCAGCGCTAAGACAGGGGGCTCCTACGAGCAGTACTTC.

This chain joins TRBV12-3 or TRBV12-4 and TRBJ2-1, with 9 positions matching TRBD1. The CDR3 runs 15 residues. The V and J ends lost 3 bases and 6 bases, in that order; junction bases with no gene match: 6. The DNA of the CDR3 is TGTGCCAGCAGTTTCAGGACAGGGGCGACCAATGAGCAGTTCTTC. Translated: CASSFRTGATNEQFF.

V is TRBV9 and J is TRBJ1-4, with no clear D. Trimming took off 3 bases at V and 0 bases at J, with 9 bases between the two ends. Germline V CDR1 and CDR2: SGDLS, YYNGEE. The CDR3 sequence is 15 residues long. In DNA, the CDR3 is TGTGCCAGCAGCGCCTCCGGGACAACTAATGAAAAACTGTTTTTT. Its translation is CASSASGTTNEKLFF.

The genes are TRBV20-1 and TRBJ1-1, with 7 bases that match TRBD1. Per germline, CDR1 DFQATT and CDR2 SNEGSKA (reference sequence). The V segment lost 5 bases and the J segment 6 bases; nucleotides outside the gene matches: 6. CDR3 size: 12 residues. The CDR3 is CSALDRDAEAFF. CDR3 bases: TGCAGTGCTCTTGACAGGGACGCTGAAGCTTTCTTT.

A remark on this clonotype: One end of the junction fails to match germline, which may point to a read error. The chain combines TRBV6-6 with TRBJ2-7; 7 bases fit TRBD1. The CDR3 covers 14 residues. Germline V gives CDR1 MNHNY, CDR2 SVGAGI (reference sequence). The CDR3 DNA reads TGTGCCAGCAGTTCGACAGGGCGCGCCTACGGGCAGTACTTC. This codes for CASSSTGRAYGQYF.

The table lists this clonotype with a few counts. The V and J genes are TRBV2 and TRBJ2-7; 9 bases agree with TRBD1. V lost 7 bases, J lost 0 bases, and 10 bases stayed unmatched. Germline CDR1 is SNHLY and CDR2 is FYNNEI. The CDR3 extends over 16 amino acids. The CDR3 loop reads CASKAFPGQGSYEQYF. CDR3 DNA: TGTGCCAGCAAAGCCTTCCCGGGACAGGGCTCCTACGAGCAGTACTTC.

The chain joins TRBV2 to TRBJ1-1, with 8 bases identical to TRBD1. Germline V gene sequence: CDR1 SNHLY, CDR2 FYNNEI. There are 14 residues in the CDR3. Trimming at V came to 6 bases and at J to 3 bases, leaving 6 bases not matched to a gene. For the CDR3, the DNA is TGTGCCAGCAGGTACAGGGGGTCGGACACTGAAGCTTTCTTT. Encoded protein: CASRYRGSDTEAFF.

This chain uses TRBV11-2 with TRBJ2-7, with D possibly being TRBD1 or TRBD2 (5 bases each). With 1 base removed from V and 10 bases from J, the gap between germline ends came to 20 bases. Germline V gives CDR1 SGHAT, CDR2 FQNNGV. The CDR3 spans 15 residues. In DNA, the CDR3 is TGTGCCAGCAGCTTAGCCCCGGGGACGGGATCGTCCCAGTACTTC. This gives the protein CASSLAPGTGSSQYF.

The CDR3 DNA is TGCGCCAGCAGCCCCTTCGGGGATAGCGGGGGCCCCCCCCGTAAAAACATTCAGTACTTC. It encodes CASSPFGDSGGPPRKNIQYF. This chain connects TRBV4-1 to TRBJ2-7, with 9 bases fitting TRBD2. The end of the DNA is better explained by TRBJ2-4, so the J call may be wrong. The CDR3 spans 20 residues. Germline loops: CDR1 MGHRA, CDR2 YSYEKL.

The rearrangement uses TRBV7-2 and TRBJ2-3; D is uncertain. The CDR3 consists of 14 residues. V was cut by 2 bases and J by 4 bases, with 10 bases left in between. CDR1 and CDR2 (germline): SGHTA, FQGNSA. Written as DNA, the CDR3 is TGTGCCAGCAGCTTAATTACAAATTCAGATACGCAGTATTTT. It yields the protein CASSLITNSDTQYF.

This clonotype has a handful of counts. J is TRBJ2-5 and V is TRBV29-1, with TRBD2 matching 7 bases. Looked up from germline, CDR1 is SQVTM and CDR2 is ANQGSEA. V dropped 6 bases and J dropped 5; count of bases not matched to a gene: 9. The CDR3 is made up of 13 amino acids. In DNA form, the CDR3 reads TGCAGCGTCCGCAGACTAGCCGGCGAGACCCAGTACTTC. The encoded protein is CSVRRLAGETQYF.

This clonotype was counted between two and nine times. The genes are TRBV10-3 and TRBJ2-3; D may be TRBD2 (7 bases). CDR3 length equals 12 residues. The V and J ends lost 11 bases and 6 bases respectively, with 15 bases between them. CDR1 ENHRY and CDR2 SYGVKD come from the germline V gene. Here the CDR3 DNA reads TGTGCCGTCGGGGGGAGGGGGGATACGCAGTATTTT. Residues: CAVGGRGDTQYF.